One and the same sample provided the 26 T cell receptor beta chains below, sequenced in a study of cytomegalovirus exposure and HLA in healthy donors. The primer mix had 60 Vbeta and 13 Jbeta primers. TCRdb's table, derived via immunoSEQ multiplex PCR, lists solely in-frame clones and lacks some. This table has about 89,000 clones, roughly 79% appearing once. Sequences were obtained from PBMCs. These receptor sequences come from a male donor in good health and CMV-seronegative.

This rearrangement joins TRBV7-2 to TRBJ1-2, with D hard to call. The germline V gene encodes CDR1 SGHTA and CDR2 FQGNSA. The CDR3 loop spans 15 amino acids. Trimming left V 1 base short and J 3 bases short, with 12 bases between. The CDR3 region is CASSLVSGEDYGYTF. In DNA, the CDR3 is TGTGCCAGCAGCTTAGTGTCCGGTGAAGACTATGGCTACACCTTC.

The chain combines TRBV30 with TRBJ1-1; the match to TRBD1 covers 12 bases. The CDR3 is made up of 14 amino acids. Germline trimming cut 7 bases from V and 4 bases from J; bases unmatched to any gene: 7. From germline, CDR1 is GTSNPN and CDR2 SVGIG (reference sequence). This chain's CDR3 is CASGQGARPTEAFF. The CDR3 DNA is TGTGCCTCGGGACAGGGGGCGCGTCCCACTGAAGCTTTCTTT.

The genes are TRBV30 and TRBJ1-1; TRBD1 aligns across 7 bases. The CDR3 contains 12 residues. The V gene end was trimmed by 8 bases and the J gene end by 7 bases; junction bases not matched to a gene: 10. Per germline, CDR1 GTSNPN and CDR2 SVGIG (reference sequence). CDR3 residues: CARGDREGEAFF. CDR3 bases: TGTGCCCGAGGAGACAGGGAAGGTGAAGCTTTCTTT.

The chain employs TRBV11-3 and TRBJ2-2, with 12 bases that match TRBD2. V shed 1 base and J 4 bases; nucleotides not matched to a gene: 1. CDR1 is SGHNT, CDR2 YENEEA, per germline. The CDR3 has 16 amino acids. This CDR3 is CASSLGTSGTTGELFF. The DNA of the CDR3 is TGTGCCAGCAGCTTAGGGACTAGCGGGACCACCGGGGAGCTGTTTTTT.

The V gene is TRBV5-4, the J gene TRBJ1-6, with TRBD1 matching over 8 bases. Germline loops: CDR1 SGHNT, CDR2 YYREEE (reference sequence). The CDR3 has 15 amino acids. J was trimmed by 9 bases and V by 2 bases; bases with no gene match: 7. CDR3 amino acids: CASSFGQGGSSPLHF. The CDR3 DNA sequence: TGTGCCAGCAGCTTCGGACAGGGTGGGAGTTCACCCCTCCACTTT.

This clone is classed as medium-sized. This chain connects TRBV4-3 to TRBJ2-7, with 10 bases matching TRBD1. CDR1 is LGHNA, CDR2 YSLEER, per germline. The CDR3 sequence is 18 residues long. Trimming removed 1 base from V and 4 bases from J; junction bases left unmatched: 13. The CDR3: CASSQASPGQGNLYEQYF. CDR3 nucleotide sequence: TGCGCCAGCAGCCAAGCTTCTCCGGGACAGGGGAATCTGTACGAGCAGTACTTC.

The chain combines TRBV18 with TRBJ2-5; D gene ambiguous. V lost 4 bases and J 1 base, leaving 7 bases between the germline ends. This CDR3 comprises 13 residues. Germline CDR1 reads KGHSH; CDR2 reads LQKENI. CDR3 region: CASSRSVQETQYF. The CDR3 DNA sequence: TGTGCCAGCTCACGTAGTGTCCAAGAGACCCAGTACTTC.

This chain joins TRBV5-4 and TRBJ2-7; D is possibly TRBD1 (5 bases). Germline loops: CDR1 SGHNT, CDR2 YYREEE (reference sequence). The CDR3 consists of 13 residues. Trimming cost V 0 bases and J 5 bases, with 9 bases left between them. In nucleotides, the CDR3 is TGTGCCAGCAGCTTGGACAGGACCAACGAGCAGTACTTC. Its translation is CASSLDRTNEQYF. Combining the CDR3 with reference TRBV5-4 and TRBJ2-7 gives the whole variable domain ETGVTQSPTHLIKTRGQQVTLRCSSQSGHNTVSWYQQALGQGPQFIFQYYREEENGRGNFPPRFSGLQFPNYSSELNVNALELDDSALYLCASSLDRTNEQYFGPGTRLTVT.

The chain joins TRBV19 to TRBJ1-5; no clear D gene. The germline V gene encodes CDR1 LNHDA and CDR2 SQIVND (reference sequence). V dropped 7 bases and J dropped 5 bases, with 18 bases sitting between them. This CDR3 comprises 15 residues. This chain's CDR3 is CASTSPGSGYQPQHF. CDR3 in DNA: TGTGCCAGTACCTCCCCCGGGTCCGGTTATCAGCCCCAGCATTTT.

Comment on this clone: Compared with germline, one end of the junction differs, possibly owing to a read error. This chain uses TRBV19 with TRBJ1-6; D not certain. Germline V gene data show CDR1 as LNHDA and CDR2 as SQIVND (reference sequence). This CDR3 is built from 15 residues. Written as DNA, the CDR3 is TGTGCAGCGAAAGAAGGTGGATCCTATGATTCACCCCTCCACTTT. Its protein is CAAKEGGSYDSPLHF.

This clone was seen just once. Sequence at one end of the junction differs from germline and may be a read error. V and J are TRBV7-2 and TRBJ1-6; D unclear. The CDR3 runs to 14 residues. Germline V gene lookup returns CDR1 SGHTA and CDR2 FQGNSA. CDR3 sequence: CASGLERNTVPLHF. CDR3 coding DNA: TGTGCCAGCGGCTTAGAAAGAAACACCGTGCCCCTCCACTTT.

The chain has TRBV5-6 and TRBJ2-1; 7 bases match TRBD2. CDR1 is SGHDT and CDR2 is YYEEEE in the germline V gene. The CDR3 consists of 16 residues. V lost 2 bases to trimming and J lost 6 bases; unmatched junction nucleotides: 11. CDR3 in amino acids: CASSLWGGLSGNEQFF. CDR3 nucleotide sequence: TGTGCCAGCAGCTTATGGGGGGGGTTAAGCGGCAATGAGCAGTTCTTC. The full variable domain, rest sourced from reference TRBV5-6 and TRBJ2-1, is DAGVTQSPTHLIKTRGQQVTLRCSPKSGHDTVSWYQQALGQGPQFIFQYYEEEERQRGNFPDRFSGHQFPNYSSELNVNALLLGDSALYLCASSLWGGLSGNEQFFGPGTRLTVL.

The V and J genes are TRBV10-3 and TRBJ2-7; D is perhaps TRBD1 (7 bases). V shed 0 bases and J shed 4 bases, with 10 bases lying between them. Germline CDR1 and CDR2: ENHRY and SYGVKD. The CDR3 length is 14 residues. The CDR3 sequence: CAISESAGGYEQYF. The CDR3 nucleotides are TGTGCCATCAGTGAGTCCGCAGGGGGGTACGAGCAGTACTTC.

The CDR3 DNA is TGTGCCAGCAGACGACAGGGGGGTACAGATACGCAGTATTTT. Its translation: CASRRQGGTDTQYF. The chain carries TRBV6-5 and TRBJ2-3, with 9 bases aligning to TRBD1. CDR1 is MNHEY and CDR2 is SVGAGI in the germline V gene. The CDR3 loop spans 14 amino acids. The V and J ends lost 6 bases and 3 bases, in that order; junction bases with no gene match: 4.

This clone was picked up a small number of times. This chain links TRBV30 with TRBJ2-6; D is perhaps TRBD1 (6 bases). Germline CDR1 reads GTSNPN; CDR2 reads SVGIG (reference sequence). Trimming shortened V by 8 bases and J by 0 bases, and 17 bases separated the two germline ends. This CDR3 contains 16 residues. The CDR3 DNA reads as TGTGCCGGAGGACAGCTGCCTTCCTCTGGGGCCAACGTCCTGACTTTC. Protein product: CAGGQLPSSGANVLTF.

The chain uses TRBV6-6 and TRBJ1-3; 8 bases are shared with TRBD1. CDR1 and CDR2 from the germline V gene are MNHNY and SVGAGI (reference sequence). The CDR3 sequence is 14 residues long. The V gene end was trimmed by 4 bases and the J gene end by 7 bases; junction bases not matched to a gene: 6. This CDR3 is CASSFDRGGNTIYF. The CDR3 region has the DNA TGTGCCAGCAGTTTCGACAGGGGAGGTAACACCATATATTTT.

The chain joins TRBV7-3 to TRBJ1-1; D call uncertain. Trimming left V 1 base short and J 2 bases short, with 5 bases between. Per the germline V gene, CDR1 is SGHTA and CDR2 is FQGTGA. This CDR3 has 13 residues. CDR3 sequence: CASSLNKNTEAFF. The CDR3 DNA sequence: TGTGCCAGCAGCTTAAACAAAAACACTGAAGCTTTCTTT.

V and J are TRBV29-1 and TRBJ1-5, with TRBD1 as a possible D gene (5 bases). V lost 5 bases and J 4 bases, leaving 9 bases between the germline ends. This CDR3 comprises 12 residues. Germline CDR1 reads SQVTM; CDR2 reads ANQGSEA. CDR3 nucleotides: TGCAGCGTTAGACAGTCAAATCAGCCCCAGCATTTT. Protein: CSVRQSNQPQHF.

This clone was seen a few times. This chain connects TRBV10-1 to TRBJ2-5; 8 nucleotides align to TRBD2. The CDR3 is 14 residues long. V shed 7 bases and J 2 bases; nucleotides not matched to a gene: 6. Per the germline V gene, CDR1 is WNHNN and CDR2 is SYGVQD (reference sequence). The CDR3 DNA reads TGCGCCAGCAACAGCGGGGGAATGCAAGAGACCCAGTACTTC. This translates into CASNSGGMQETQYF.

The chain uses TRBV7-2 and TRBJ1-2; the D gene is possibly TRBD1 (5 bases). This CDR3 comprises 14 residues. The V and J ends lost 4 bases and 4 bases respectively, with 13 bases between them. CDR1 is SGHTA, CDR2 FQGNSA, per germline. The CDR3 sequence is CASSSQGRPYGYTF. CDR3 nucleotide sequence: TGTGCCAGCAGCTCCCAGGGCCGCCCCTATGGCTACACCTTC. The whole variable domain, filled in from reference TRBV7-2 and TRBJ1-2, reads GAGVSQSPSNKVTEKGKDVELRCDPISGHTALYWYRQSLGQGLEFLIYFQGNSAPDKSGLPSDRFSAERTGGSVSTLTIQRTQQEDSAVYLCASSSQGRPYGYTFGSGTRLTVV.

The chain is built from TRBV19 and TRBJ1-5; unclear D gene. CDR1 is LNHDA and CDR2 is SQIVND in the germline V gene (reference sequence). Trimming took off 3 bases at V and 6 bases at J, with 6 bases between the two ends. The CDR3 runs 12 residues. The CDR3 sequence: CASSIVFQPQHF. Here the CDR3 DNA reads TGTGCCAGTAGTATTGTCTTTCAGCCCCAGCATTTT.

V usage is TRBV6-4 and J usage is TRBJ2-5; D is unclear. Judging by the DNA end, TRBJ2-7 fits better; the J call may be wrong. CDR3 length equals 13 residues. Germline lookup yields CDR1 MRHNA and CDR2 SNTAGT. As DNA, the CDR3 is TGTGCCAGCGTGGCTAGATCCTCCTACGAGCAGTACTTC. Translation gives CASVARSSYEQYF.

The CDR3 loop is CASSLEGVGNQPQHF. CDR3 nucleotide sequence: TGCGCCAGCAGCTTGGAGGGGGTTGGTAATCAGCCCCAGCATTTT. The rearrangement joins TRBV5-1 to TRBJ1-5; tentative D call: TRBD1 (6 bases). V gave up 0 bases and J gave up 4 bases, with 11 bases separating them. The CDR3 is made up of 15 amino acids. Germline V lookup: CDR1 SGHRS, CDR2 YFSETQ.

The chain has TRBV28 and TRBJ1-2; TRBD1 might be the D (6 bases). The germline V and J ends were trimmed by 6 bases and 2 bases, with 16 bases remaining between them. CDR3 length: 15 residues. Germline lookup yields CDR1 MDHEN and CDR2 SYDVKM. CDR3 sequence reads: CASSSRGGGNYGYTF. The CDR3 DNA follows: TGTGCCAGCAGCTCTAGAGGCGGGGGCAACTATGGCTACACCTTC.

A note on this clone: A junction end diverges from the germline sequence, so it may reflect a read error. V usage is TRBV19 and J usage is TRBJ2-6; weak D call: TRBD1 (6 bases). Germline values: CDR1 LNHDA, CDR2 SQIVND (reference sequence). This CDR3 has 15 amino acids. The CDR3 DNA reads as TGTGCCAGTACCCGGCAGGGGCCCGGGGCCAACGGCCTGACTTTC. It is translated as CASTRQGPGANGLTF.

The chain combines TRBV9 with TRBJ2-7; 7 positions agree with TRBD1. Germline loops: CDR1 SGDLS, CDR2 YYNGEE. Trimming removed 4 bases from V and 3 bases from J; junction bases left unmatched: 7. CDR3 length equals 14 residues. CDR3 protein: CASSPGTVRYEQYF. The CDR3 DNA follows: TGTGCCAGCAGCCCCGGGACAGTACGCTACGAGCAGTACTTC. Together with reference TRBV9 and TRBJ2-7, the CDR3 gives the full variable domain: DSGVTQTPKHLITATGQRVTLRCSPRSGDLSVYWYQQSLDQGLQFLIQYYNGEERAKGNILERFSAQQFPDLHSELNLSSLELGDSALYFCASSPGTVRYEQYFGPGTRLTVT.